The rows below give T cell receptor beta chains drawn from one sample of a study of T-cell memory formation after mild COVID-19. TCRdb re-derived calls from the 5' RACE reads in MiXCR, one entry per CDR3 protein. The sample has roughly 200,000 distinct CDR3 sequences; about a fifth are singletons. The specimen sequenced was PBMCs or a T cell subset sorted from them (not recorded which). All receptors derive from an adult woman who had mild COVID-19 (a few samples of this study predate the infection). Cell type and time point are not known. The CDR3 runs from the conserved cysteine through the conserved F or W. D genes are given only for firm matches. Size tells how often a clone was seen (once, few, many) or the class of an expanded clone, and some rows leave it out.

V gene	D gene	J gene	clone size	CDR3 protein	CDR3 DNA
TRBV7-8	NA	TRBJ2-5	many	CASTRRDSLRETQYF	TGTGCCAGCACCCGGAGGGACTCTCTGAGAGAAACCCAGTACTTC
TRBV5-8	NA	TRBJ1-1	NA	CASRDSWGMNTEAFF	TGTGCCAGCAGGGATAGTTGGGGCATGAACACTGAAGCTTTCTTT
TRBV7-8	TRBD2	TRBJ2-1	NA	CASKKLAGEDNEQFF	TGTGCCAGCAAAAAACTAGCGGGAGAGGACAATGAGCAGTTCTTC
TRBV6-4	TRBD2	TRBJ2-1	few	CASSGLAGGYEQFF	TGTGCCAGCAGTGGACTAGCGGGAGGCTATGAGCAGTTCTTC
TRBV7-9	NA	TRBJ2-6	few	CASSSRQDWAPSSGANVLTF	TGTGCCAGCAGCTCGAGACAGGATTGGGCCCCTAGCTCTGGGGCCAACGTCCTGACTTTC
TRBV2	NA	TRBJ2-7	few	CASIEGFSYEQYF	TGTGCCAGCATCGAGGGTTTCTCCTACGAGCAGTACTTC
TRBV5-4	NA	TRBJ2-5	NA	CASSLGGVQETQYF	TGTGCCAGCAGCTTGGGGGGGGTCCAAGAGACCCAGTACTTC
TRBV4-1	TRBD1	TRBJ1-6	few	CASSPGQGTSPLHF	TGCGCCAGCAGCCCGGGACAGGGGACGTCACCCCTCCACTTT
TRBV6-6	TRBD1	TRBJ1-1	NA	CASSQQGVGGTEAFF	TGTGCCAGCAGTCAACAGGGGGTTGGTGGGACTGAAGCTTTCTTT
TRBV7-6	NA	TRBJ1-4	NA	CASSDVAPNEKLFF	TGTGCCAGCAGTGACGTGGCCCCTAATGAAAAACTGTTTTTT
TRBV15	NA	TRBJ1-1	many	CATESSMTAVNTEAFF	TGTGCCACCGAATCCTCTATGACAGCTGTGAACACTGAAGCTTTCTTT
TRBV5-1	TRBD1	TRBJ2-3	few	CASSLVSGQAYDTQYF	TGCGCCAGCAGCTTGGTGTCGGGACAGGCTTATGATACGCAGTATTTT
TRBV24-1	NA	TRBJ2-6	NA	CATSDFDSSSGANVLTF	TGTGCCACCAGTGATTTCGACAGTAGCTCTGGGGCCAACGTCCTGACTTTC
TRBV12-3/TRBV12-4	NA	TRBJ2-1	few	CASSSTAVYNEQFF	TGTGCCAGCAGTTCGACAGCCGTGTACAATGAGCAGTTCTTC
TRBV6-5	NA	TRBJ2-3	NA	CASNEAEGTDTQYF	TGTGCCAGTAATGAAGCGGAGGGCACAGATACGCAGTATTTT
TRBV13	NA	TRBJ1-1	few	CASSLPTANTEAFF	TGTGCCAGCAGTTTACCTACAGCGAACACTGAAGCTTTCTTT
TRBV6-4	TRBD2	TRBJ2-3	NA	CASSVSSGGSDTQYF	TGTGCCAGCAGTGTGTCTAGCGGGGGGTCAGATACGCAGTATTTT
TRBV7-3	TRBD2	TRBJ2-3	NA	CASSLTLGGRLAGEQSTDTQYF	TGTGCCAGCAGCTTAACGTTGGGGGGCCGACTAGCGGGAGAACAGAGCACAGATACGCAGTATTTT
TRBV16	NA	TRBJ1-2	few	CASSQSVTAFGYTF	TGTGCCAGCAGCCAATCGGTGACAGCCTTTGGCTACACCTTC
TRBV2	TRBD2	TRBJ2-7	NA	CASSSTLAGGTQKTYEQYF	TGTGCCAGCAGTTCCACTCTAGCGGGGGGGACCCAAAAGACCTACGAGCAGTACTTC
TRBV30	NA	TRBJ2-1	NA	CAWTWESWNEQFF	TGTGCCTGGACTTGGGAATCGTGGAATGAGCAGTTCTTC
TRBV7-6	TRBD2	TRBJ2-3	NA	CASSSGLAGGGADTQYF	TGTGCCAGCAGCTCGGGACTAGCGGGAGGTGGCGCAGATACGCAGTATTTT
TRBV7-2	TRBD2	TRBJ2-3	NA	CASSLEGTSGARPTDTQYF	TGTGCCAGCAGCTTAGAGGGGACTAGCGGGGCCCGCCCCACAGATACGCAGTATTTT
TRBV15	TRBD2	TRBJ2-5	NA	CATSRDLAGETQYF	TGTGCCACCAGCAGAGATCTAGCGGGGGAGACCCAGTACTTC
TRBV4-1	TRBD2	TRBJ2-7	few	CASRYGTSGSEQYF	TGCGCCAGCAGATACGGGACTAGCGGCAGCGAGCAGTACTTC
TRBV24-1	NA	TRBJ2-5	few	CATSRELGETQYF	TGTGCCACCAGTAGGGAGTTAGGAGAGACCCAGTACTTC
TRBV27	TRBD1	TRBJ2-1	few	CASSPDRPSSYNEQFF	TGTGCCAGCAGCCCGGACAGGCCGAGCTCCTACAATGAGCAGTTCTTC
TRBV5-1	TRBD2	TRBJ2-1	NA	CASSPEGSGGFSNEQFF	TGCGCCAGCAGCCCCGAAGGTAGCGGGGGCTTTAGCAATGAGCAGTTCTTC
TRBV11-2	TRBD2	TRBJ2-3	few	CASSWAGADTQYF	TGTGCCAGCAGCTGGGCGGGGGCAGATACGCAGTATTTT